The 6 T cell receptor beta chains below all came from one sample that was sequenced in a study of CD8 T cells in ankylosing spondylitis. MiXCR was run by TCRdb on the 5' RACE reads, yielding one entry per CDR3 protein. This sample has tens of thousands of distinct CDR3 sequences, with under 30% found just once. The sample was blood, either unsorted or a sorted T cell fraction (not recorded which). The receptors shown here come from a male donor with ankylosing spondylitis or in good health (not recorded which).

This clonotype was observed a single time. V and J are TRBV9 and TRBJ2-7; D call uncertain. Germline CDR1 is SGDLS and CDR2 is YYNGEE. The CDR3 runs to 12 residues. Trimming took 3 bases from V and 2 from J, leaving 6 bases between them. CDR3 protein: CASSDSAYEQYF. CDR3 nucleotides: TGTGCCAGCAGCGACTCGGCCTACGAGCAGTACTTC.

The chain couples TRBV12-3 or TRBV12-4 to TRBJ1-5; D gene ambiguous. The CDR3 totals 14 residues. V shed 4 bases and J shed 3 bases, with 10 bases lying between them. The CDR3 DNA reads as TGTGCCAGCAGTTCGTCCGGACTCAATCAGCCCCAGCATTTT. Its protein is CASSSSGLNQPQHF.

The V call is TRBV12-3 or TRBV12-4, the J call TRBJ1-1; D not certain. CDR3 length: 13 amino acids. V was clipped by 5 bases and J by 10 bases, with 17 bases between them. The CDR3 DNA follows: TGTGCCAGCAGTCTCGACCGGAGATTTGCAGCTTTCTTT. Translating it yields CASSLDRRFAAFF.

Here the CDR3 reads CASRVRDRDQAFF. In nucleotides, the CDR3 is TGCGCCAGCAGAGTGAGAGACAGGGACCAAGCTTTCTTT. This chain connects TRBV5-1 to TRBJ1-1; 7 positions match TRBD1. Germline V gene data show CDR1 as SGHRS and CDR2 as YFSETQ. The V and J ends lost 5 bases and 9 bases, in that order; junction bases with no gene match: 10. The CDR3 sequence is 13 residues long.

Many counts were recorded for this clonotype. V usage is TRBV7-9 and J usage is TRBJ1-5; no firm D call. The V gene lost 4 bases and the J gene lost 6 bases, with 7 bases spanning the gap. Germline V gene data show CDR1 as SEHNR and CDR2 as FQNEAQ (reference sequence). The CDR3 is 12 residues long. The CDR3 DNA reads TGTGCCAGCAGCTCGGACGCTCAGCCCCAGCATTTT. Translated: CASSSDAQPQHF.

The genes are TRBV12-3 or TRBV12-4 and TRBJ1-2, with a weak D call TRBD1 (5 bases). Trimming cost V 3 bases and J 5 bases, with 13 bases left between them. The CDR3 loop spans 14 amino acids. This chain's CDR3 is CASSLSEPGYGYTF. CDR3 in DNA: TGTGCCAGCAGTTTGTCGGAGCCAGGGTATGGCTACACCTTC.